This T cell receptor (beta chain) stems from a study of CD8 T cells in ankylosing spondylitis. The germline V gene encodes CDR1 SGDLS and CDR2 YYNGEE. The V segment lost 3 bases and the J segment 5 bases; nucleotides outside the gene matches: 8. The CDR3 runs to 15 residues. TCRdb analysed the 5' RACE reads with MiXCR anew, one entry per CDR3 protein. The sample lists around 390,000 distinct CDR3 sequences, 20% to 25% occurring once. Whole-study findings and limits: CD8+ disease-linked clones were present at relatively low frequencies in blood. One TCR beta motif, made up of about 8 highly homologous variants, appeared characteristic of ankylosing spondylitis blood. Significant enrichment of disease-linked clones was reported in matched ankylosing spondylitis synovial fluid.

In its sample, this clonotype was seen a few times. Its antigen is not identified. The receptor comes from a male donor with ankylosing spondylitis. The rearrangement joins TRBV9 to TRBJ2-5; the match to TRBD1 covers 9 bases. Sequencing was done on a sample of blood, either unsorted or a sorted T cell fraction (not recorded which). This CDR3 reads CASSARDRVGETQYF. The CDR3 bases are TGTGCCAGCAGCGCCAGGGACAGGGTCGGGGAGACCCAGTACTTC.